Listed here is a single T cell receptor (beta chain). This record belongs to a study of regulatory T cells in long-lasting Graves disease. V lost 0 bases and J 6 bases, leaving 10 bases between the germline ends. CDR1 is SGHRS, CDR2 YFSETQ, per germline. CDR3 length: 13 amino acids. The time point denotes: newly diagnosed GD, antithyroid drugs for less than 3 months. PBMC RNA was the source of the TCR library. Both iRepertoire HTBI primers and Arm-PCR of CDR3 regions were used to build the TCR beta libraries. TCRdb ran MiXCR on the multiplex PCR reads and lists one entry per CDR3 protein. Of about 350,000 distinct CDR3 sequences listed, roughly 15% are singletons. This sample also belongs to another study, concerning T cells in Graves' hyperthyroidism and ophthalmopathy.

This chain uses TRBV5-1 with TRBJ2-7; D is uncertain. This TCR was sampled from a woman younger than 30 with Graves disease. This sample comprised peripheral blood mononuclear cells (PBMCs), obtained at new diagnosis, from a patient treated with antithyroid drugs. Written as DNA, the CDR3 is TGCGCCAGCAGCTTGGTTCAGGATGGCGAGCAGTACTTC. Its protein is CASSLVQDGEQYF.